This note documents a single T cell receptor beta chain sequence. Antigen: not known. The sample belongs to a study of T cells after yellow fever vaccination. Study outcomes and limitations: The secondary T-cell response peaked on day 5, not day 15, but was weaker. Abundant clonotypes from the bulk population could have been carried over as contaminants into FACS-sorted repertoires.

Making TCR cDNA involved 5'RACE template switching, which added UMIs and a universal primer site. TCRdb ran MiXCR on the 5' RACE reads and lists one entry per CDR3 protein. Among a few hundred thousand distinct CDR3 sequences listed, about 19% were seen once. CDR3 length: 13 amino acids. Trimming shortened V by 2 bases and J by 7 bases, and 10 bases separated the two germline ends. Germline CDR1 reads KGHDR; CDR2 reads SFDVKD. This chain joins TRBV24-1 and TRBJ2-5; D unresolved. The origin of this receptor is a young man who received the YFV17D yellow fever vaccine. The material was PBMCs, obtained before the yellow fever booster vaccination. The CDR3 here is CATSDSILGTQYF. The CDR3 nucleotides read TGTGCCACCAGTGATTCGATACTCGGGACCCAGTACTTC.